This TCR beta chain stems from a study of blood T cell repertoires in COVID-19. Study background: Acute and convalescent COVID-19 samples came from the United States, Italy and Spain. T cells, B-cell-depleted T cells, or PBMCs provided the cDNA or gDNA that served as material.

In the original processing: Amplification from reference gene primers served as the basis for estimated nucleated cell counts. Sequenced by immunoSEQ multiplex PCR; TCRdb stores in-frame clones only, minus some. V and J calls and clone size are copied from that table; D and trimming were computed from the DNA. The sample shows just under 350,000 clones, about four fifths of them seen only once. CDR1 is MGHRA, CDR2 YSYEKL, per germline. The CDR3 is made up of 18 amino acids. The J segment lost 3 bases and the V segment lost 1 base, leaving 7 bases of the junction unmatched. V gene TRBV4-1 combines with J gene TRBJ2-6, with 9 bases matching TRBD1. This receptor was taken from a man aged 25 to 40 with active or convalescent COVID-19. The sequencing sample was made of peripheral blood. The chain's CDR3 is CASSQVGGQGRGANVLTF. CDR3 nucleotide sequence: TGCGCCAGCAGCCAAGTAGGGGGACAGGGCCGTGGGGCCAACGTCCTGACTTTC.